One and the same sample provided the 28 T cell receptor beta chains below, sequenced in a study of shared clonotypes between healthy human individuals (dated by TCRdb to 2020 to 2021). The library was generated by the immunoSEQ multiplex PCR assay. What TCRdb holds here is the immuneACCESS table cut down to in-frame rearrangements. Part of the clones is not present; checked against another copy, under half of the missing clones reflect an unresolved V gene, and the others are unexplained. For this sample the table gives about 560,000 clones, of which roughly 79% were detected only once. The ten top clones hold 12% of the sample. Sequenced sample: PBMCs. Receptor source: a woman in her forties in good health. Some clones in this sample may be carry-over from other donors' samples.

This chain links TRBV25-1 with TRBJ1-4; a possible D gene is TRBD1 (5 bases). Trimming left V 0 bases short and J 6 bases short, with 20 bases between. Germline V CDR1 and CDR2: MGHDK, SYGVNS. This CDR3 comprises 18 residues. This CDR3 is CASSEYLRVRAGDEKLFF. DNA of the CDR3: TGTGCCAGCAGTGAATACCTGAGGGTCAGGGCAGGAGATGAAAAACTGTTTTTT.

The V call is TRBV11-3, the J call TRBJ2-7; possibly TRBD1 for D (6 bases). The germline CDR1 and CDR2 sequences are SGHNT and YENEEA. The CDR3 is made up of 13 amino acids. The V end lost 8 bases, the J end lost 1 base, and 12 bases lay between the germline ends. CDR3: CASARQGSYEQYF. The CDR3 coding sequence is TGTGCCAGCGCCCGCCAGGGGTCCTACGAGCAGTACTTC.

With regard to this clone: A much larger clone lies one base from this, so it may be a read error. This sequence joins TRBV10-2 and TRBJ1-4; D unresolved. From germline, CDR1 is WSHSY and CDR2 SAAADI. The CDR3 totals 12 residues. The CDR3 sequence: CASSESKERLFF. The DNA for the CDR3 is TGCGCCAGCAGTGAGTCGAAAGAAAGACTGTTTTTT.

This clone has only one observation. This chain uses TRBV7-6 with TRBJ2-7; D remains ambiguous. Per the germline V gene, CDR1 is SGHVS and CDR2 is FNYEAQ. This CDR3 spans 15 amino acids. V lost 1 base to trimming and J lost 4 bases, with 14 bases between them. The CDR3 DNA sequence: TGTGCCAGCAGCTTAGACGACTCCTCTCGGTACGAGCAGTACTTC. It yields the protein CASSLDDSSRYEQYF. The full variable domain, with the rest looked up from reference TRBV7-6 and TRBJ2-7, is GAGVSQSPRYKVTKRGQDVALRCDPISGHVSLYWYRQALGQGPEFLTYFNYEAQQDKSGLPNDRFSAERPEGSISTLTIQRTEQRDSAMYRCASSLDDSSRYEQYFGPGTRLTVT.

The genes are TRBV6-4 and TRBJ2-4; TRBD1 aligns across 7 bases. Trimming removed 6 bases from V and 8 bases from J; junction bases left unmatched: 4. This CDR3 has 12 amino acids. Per germline, CDR1 MRHNA and CDR2 SNTAGT. CDR3 loop: CASRTRGYIQYF. CDR3 sequence (DNA): TGTGCCAGCAGAACCAGGGGGTACATTCAGTACTTC.

This chain links TRBV4-2 with TRBJ2-3; 9 nucleotides line up with TRBD2. The germline gives CDR1 LGHNA, CDR2 YNFKEQ. This CDR3 spans 17 amino acids. V shed 4 bases, J shed 3 bases, and the junction held 11 bases outside the gene matches. The CDR3 region has the DNA TGTGCCAGCAGCCCCCGCCTAGCGGGACCGGGGACAGATACGCAGTATTTT. This sequence encodes CASSPRLAGPGTDTQYF.

The rearrangement joins TRBV7-8 to TRBJ2-5; 10 bases match TRBD2. The CDR3 is 16 residues long. The J segment lost 5 bases and the V segment lost 3 bases, leaving 9 bases of the junction unmatched. Germline CDR1 SGHVS, CDR2 FQNEAQ. The CDR3 nucleotides read TGTGCCAGCAGCTTCTTAGCGGGAGGCGAATCTGAGACCCAGTACTTC. Translating it yields CASSFLAGGESETQYF.

The chain combines TRBV4-1 with TRBJ2-1; the D gene is possibly TRBD1 (6 bases). Trimming cost V 4 bases and J 2 bases, with 18 bases left between them. Germline V gives CDR1 MGHRA, CDR2 YSYEKL. There are 17 residues in the CDR3. This CDR3 reads CASSRRGIGRTYNEQFF. The CDR3 DNA is TGCGCCAGCAGCCGTAGGGGGATAGGTAGAACCTACAATGAGCAGTTCTTC.

Regarding this clone: A far larger clone is only one base removed, so a read error is likely. V usage is TRBV30 and J usage is TRBJ2-7, with D possibly TRBD2 on 5 matching bases. The CDR3 is made up of 13 amino acids. Per the germline V gene, CDR1 is GTSNPN and CDR2 is SVGIG (reference sequence). In DNA, the CDR3 is TGTGCCTGTAGTGTCCCGGAGGCCTACGAGCAGTACTTC. As protein: CACSVPEAYEQYF.

The CDR3: CASSLVRYGYTF. The CDR3 DNA reads TGTGCCAGCAGCTTGGTCCGTTATGGCTACACCTTC. The V call is TRBV5-6, the J call TRBJ1-2; no clear D. This CDR3 spans 12 amino acids. From germline, CDR1 is SGHDT and CDR2 YYEEEE. Trimming took 0 bases from V and 5 from J, leaving 5 bases between them.

This clone was counted ten times or more. The chain uses TRBV7-2 and TRBJ1-2; D gene unclear. Germline V gives CDR1 SGHTA, CDR2 FQGNSA. This CDR3 has 14 residues. Trimming pared 5 bases from V and 3 bases from J, leaving 13 bases between. The CDR3 region is CASSASLSDYGYTF. The CDR3 bases are TGTGCCAGCAGCGCCTCTCTATCTGACTATGGCTACACCTTC.

About this clone: Its ends do not fully match the called genes, so a read error is possible. The chain employs TRBV19 and TRBJ1-1; D uncertain. Germline V lookup: CDR1 LNHDA, CDR2 SQIVND (reference sequence). The CDR3 length is 15 residues. CDR3 coding DNA: TGTGCCAGTGGTATCCCAGGAGGGCGGAACACTGAAGCTTTCTTT. Protein sequence: CASGIPGGRNTEAFF.

The chain carries TRBV6-5 and TRBJ2-7, with a possible D match to TRBD2 (6 bases). The germline V gene encodes CDR1 MNHEY and CDR2 SVGAGI. The CDR3 loop spans 14 amino acids. Trimming shortened V by 6 bases and J by 7 bases, and 19 bases separated the two germline ends. The CDR3 DNA reads TGTGCCAGCAGCCCGGACTACCTGGCTCGGGAGCAGTACTTC. This codes for CASSPDYLAREQYF.

The chain has TRBV7-9 and TRBJ2-5; D is unclear. This CDR3 is built from 15 residues. The V gene lost 3 bases and the J gene lost 0 bases, with 11 bases spanning the gap. Germline CDR1 is SEHNR and CDR2 is FQNEAQ (reference sequence). The CDR3 DNA is TGTGCCAGCAGCTTGCGGACGGAGTACCAAGAGACCCAGTACTTC. The encoded protein is CASSLRTEYQETQYF.

The chain links TRBV18 to TRBJ2-1, with 11 bases identical to TRBD2. The CDR3 is made up of 15 amino acids. Germline assignment: CDR1 KGHSH and CDR2 LQKENI. The V and J ends lost 3 bases and 5 bases, in that order; junction bases with no gene match: 3. The CDR3 DNA follows: TGTGCCAGCTCACCTCTAGCGGGGGGCGACAATGAGCAGTTCTTC. This codes for CASSPLAGGDNEQFF.

This chain uses TRBV18 with TRBJ2-3, with a weak D call TRBD2 (5 bases). V lost 3 bases and J lost 2, with 12 bases in between. The CDR3 extends over 15 amino acids. The germline V gene encodes CDR1 KGHSH and CDR2 LQKENI. DNA for the CDR3: TGTGCCAGCTCACCCGGCCTAGCAAACACAGATACGCAGTATTTT. It codes for CASSPGLANTDTQYF.

The chain links TRBV10-3 to TRBJ1-2; no clear D. V shed 5 bases and J shed 6 bases, with 10 bases lying between them. Germline CDR1 is ENHRY and CDR2 is SYGVKD. The CDR3 is made up of 12 amino acids. CDR3 region: CAISKVVHGYTF. CDR3 bases: TGTGCCATCAGTAAGGTTGTCCATGGCTACACCTTC.

The V call is TRBV7-3, the J call TRBJ2-3, with 9 bases matching TRBD2. Per the germline V gene, CDR1 is SGHTA and CDR2 is FQGTGA. The CDR3 totals 17 residues. Unmatched junction bases numbered 8, after V lost 4 bases and J lost 0 bases. CDR3 amino acids: CASSSLRLAASTDTQYF. The CDR3 nucleotides are TGTGCCAGCAGCTCGCTCCGACTAGCGGCTAGCACAGATACGCAGTATTTT.

V usage is TRBV6-5 and J usage is TRBJ2-2, with D uncertain. Germline V lookup: CDR1 MNHEY, CDR2 SVGAGI. Trimming left V 7 bases short and J 1 base short, with 4 bases between. CDR3 length: 12 amino acids. CDR3 amino acids: CASTRNTGELFF. CDR3 sequence (DNA): TGTGCCAGCACTCGGAACACCGGGGAGCTGTTTTTT.

With regard to this clone: This likely stems from a read error, as it lies one base from a far larger clone. The chain employs TRBV5-2 and TRBJ2-5; TRBD2, the table's D call, lacks a check against the DNA. Gene TRBJ2-7 matches the end of the DNA better, so the J call may be wrong. TRBV5-2 corresponds to a pseudogene. The CDR3 length is 16 residues. CDR3 in amino acids: CASSQGLSGLRAEQYF. CDR3 coding DNA: TGTGCCAGCAGCCAGGGATTATCGGGACTCCGGGCCGAGCAGTACTTC.

This clone was recorded a few times. This chain uses TRBV6-5 with TRBJ2-2; D gene unclear. The V gene lost 2 bases and the J gene lost 6 bases, with 7 bases spanning the gap. Germline-derived CDR1 and CDR2 are MNHEY and SVGAGI. The CDR3 sequence is 13 residues long. The chain's CDR3 is CASSYGTAGELFF. For the CDR3, the DNA is TGTGCCAGCAGTTACGGTACGGCCGGGGAGCTGTTTTTT.

V and J are TRBV5-1 and TRBJ2-7; D possibly corresponds to TRBD2 (7 bases). The germline V and J ends were trimmed by 6 bases and 2 bases, with 15 bases remaining between them. Germline values: CDR1 SGHRS, CDR2 YFSETQ. This CDR3 has 14 amino acids. Here the CDR3 DNA reads TGCGCCAGCAACAAAGGGGGGGAAGCCTACGAGCAGTACTTC. Amino acid sequence: CASNKGGEAYEQYF.

CDR3 residues: CASSFGLAGWNEQFF. As DNA, the CDR3 is TGTGCCAGCAGTTTCGGACTAGCGGGATGGAATGAGCAGTTCTTC. The chain joins TRBV27 to TRBJ2-1, with 12 positions matching TRBD2. The CDR3 is 15 residues long. Germline trimming cut 3 bases from V and 7 bases from J; bases unmatched to any gene: 4. Germline V gene data show CDR1 as MNHEY and CDR2 as SMNVEV (reference sequence).

The rearrangement joins TRBV27 to TRBJ2-1; a weak D match, TRBD2 (5 bases). This CDR3 contains 16 residues. From germline, CDR1 is MNHEY and CDR2 SMNVEV (reference sequence). Trimming cost V 3 bases and J 6 bases, with 18 bases left between them. The chain's CDR3 is CASSLRADNWGNEQFF. The CDR3 DNA reads TGTGCCAGCAGTTTGCGGGCCGACAATTGGGGCAATGAGCAGTTCTTC.

V gene TRBV19 combines with J gene TRBJ2-1; TRBD2 matches at 7 bases. Germline CDR1 and CDR2: LNHDA and SQIVND (reference sequence). The V segment lost 3 bases and the J segment 8 bases; nucleotides outside the gene matches: 13. The CDR3 is 16 residues long. The DNA of the CDR3 is TGTGCCAGTAGTATGTTAGCGGGCCGTGGGACGGATGAGCAGTTCTTC. It encodes CASSMLAGRGTDEQFF.

V gene TRBV6-6 combines with J gene TRBJ1-1; no reliable D call. This CDR3 is built from 15 residues. In germline, CDR1 is MNHNY, CDR2 SVGAGI (reference sequence). V was clipped by 2 bases and J by 2 bases, with 12 bases between them. The CDR3 nucleotides are TGTGCCAGCAGTTACATTAGCGGGCCAAACACTGAAGCTTTCTTT. Translated, it gives CASSYISGPNTEAFF.

CDR3 in DNA: TGTGCCAGTAGCAGGACTAGTTGGGGGTTTGATACGCAGTATTTT. Amino acid sequence: CASSRTSWGFDTQYF. The chain carries TRBV19 and TRBJ2-3; 7 nucleotides agree with TRBD2. The V gene end was trimmed by 6 bases and the J gene end by 6 bases; junction bases not matched to a gene: 12. The CDR3 is made up of 15 amino acids. Germline V lookup: CDR1 LNHDA, CDR2 SQIVND (reference sequence).

This chain connects TRBV28 to TRBJ1-2, with D possibly being TRBD1 (5 bases). This CDR3 contains 13 residues. Trimming cost V 7 bases and J 7 bases, with 16 bases left between them. CDR1 MDHEN and CDR2 SYDVKM come from the germline V gene. The CDR3 sequence: CASTERGEAGYTF. DNA for the CDR3: TGTGCCAGCACCGAACGGGGGGAAGCTGGCTACACCTTC.